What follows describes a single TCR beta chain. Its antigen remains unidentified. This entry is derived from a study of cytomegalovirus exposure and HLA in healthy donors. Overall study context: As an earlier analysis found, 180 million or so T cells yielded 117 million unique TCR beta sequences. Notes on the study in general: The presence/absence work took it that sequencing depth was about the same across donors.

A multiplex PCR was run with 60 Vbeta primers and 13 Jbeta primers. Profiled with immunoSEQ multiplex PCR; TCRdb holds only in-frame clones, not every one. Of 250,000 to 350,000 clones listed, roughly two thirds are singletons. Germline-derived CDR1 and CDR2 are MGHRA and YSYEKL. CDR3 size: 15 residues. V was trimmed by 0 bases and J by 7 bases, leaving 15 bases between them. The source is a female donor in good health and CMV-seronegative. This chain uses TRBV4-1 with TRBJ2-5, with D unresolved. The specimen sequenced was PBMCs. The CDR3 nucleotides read TGCGCCAGCAGCCAAGAAAAACGGAGCGTAGGGACCCAGTACTTC. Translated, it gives CASSQEKRSVGTQYF.